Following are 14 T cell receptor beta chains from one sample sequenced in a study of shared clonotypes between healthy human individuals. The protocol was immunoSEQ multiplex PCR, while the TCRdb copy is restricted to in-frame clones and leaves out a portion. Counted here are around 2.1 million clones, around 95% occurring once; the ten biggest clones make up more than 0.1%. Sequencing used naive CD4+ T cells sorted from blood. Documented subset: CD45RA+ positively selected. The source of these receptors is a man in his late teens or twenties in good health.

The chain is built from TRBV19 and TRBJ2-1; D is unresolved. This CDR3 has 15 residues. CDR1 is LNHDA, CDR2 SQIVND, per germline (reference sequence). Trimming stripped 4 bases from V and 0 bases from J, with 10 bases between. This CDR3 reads CASSRFFSSYNEQFF. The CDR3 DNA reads TGTGCCAGTAGTAGGTTCTTCTCCTCCTACAATGAGCAGTTCTTC.

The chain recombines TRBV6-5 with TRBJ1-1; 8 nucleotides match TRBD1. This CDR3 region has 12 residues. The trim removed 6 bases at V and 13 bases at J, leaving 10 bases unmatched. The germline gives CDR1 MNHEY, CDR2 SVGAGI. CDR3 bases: TGTGCCAGCAGCCTTGACAGGGGAGCCAATTTCTTT. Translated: CASSLDRGANFF.

The CDR3 DNA follows: TGTGCCACCAGCAGAGATCTCGGACAGGCCTACGAGCAGTACTTC. It translates to CATSRDLGQAYEQYF. V usage is TRBV15 and J usage is TRBJ2-7, with 7 bases identical to TRBD1. Trimming cost V 0 bases and J 2 bases; bases outside gene matches: 4. The germline gives CDR1 LNHNV, CDR2 YYDKDF (reference sequence). The CDR3 has 15 amino acids. Full variable domain (remainder filled in from reference TRBV15 and TRBJ2-7): DAMVIQNPRYQVTQFGKPVTLSCSQTLNHNVMYWYQQKSSQAPKLLFHYYDKDFNNEADTPDNFQSRRPNTSFCFLDIRSPGLGDTAMYLCATSRDLGQAYEQYFGPGTRLTVT.

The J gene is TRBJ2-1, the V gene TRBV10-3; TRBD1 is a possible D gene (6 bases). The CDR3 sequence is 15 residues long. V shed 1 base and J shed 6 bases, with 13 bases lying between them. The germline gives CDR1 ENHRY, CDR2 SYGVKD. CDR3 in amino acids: CAISELQGNFNEQFF. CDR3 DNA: TGTGCCATCAGTGAGTTACAGGGCAATTTCAATGAGCAGTTCTTC.

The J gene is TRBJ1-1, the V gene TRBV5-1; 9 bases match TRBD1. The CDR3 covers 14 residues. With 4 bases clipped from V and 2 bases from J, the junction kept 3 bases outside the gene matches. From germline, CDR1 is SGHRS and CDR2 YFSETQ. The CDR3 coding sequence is TGCGCCAGCAGCAAGGACAGGGGAAACACTGAAGCTTTCTTT. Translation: CASSKDRGNTEAFF.

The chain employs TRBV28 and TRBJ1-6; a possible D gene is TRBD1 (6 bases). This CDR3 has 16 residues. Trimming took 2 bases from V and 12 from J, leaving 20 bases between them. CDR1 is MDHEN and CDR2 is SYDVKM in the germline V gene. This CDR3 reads CASSLTQGRNKEPLHF. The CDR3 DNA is TGTGCCAGCAGTTTAACCCAGGGGCGCAATAAGGAACCCCTCCACTTT. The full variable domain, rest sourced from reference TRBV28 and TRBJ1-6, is DVKVTQSSRYLVKRTGEKVFLECVQDMDHENMFWYRQDPGLGLRLIYFSYDVKMKEKGDIPEGYSVSREKKERFSLILESASTNQTSMYLCASSLTQGRNKEPLHFGNGTRLTVT.

The CDR3 region is CASQKLGVSTDTQYF. The CDR3 coding sequence is TGCGCCAGTCAGAAACTCGGGGTATCCACAGATACGCAGTATTTT. This chain uses TRBV5-1 with TRBJ2-3; possible D gene TRBD2, 5 bases. This CDR3 region has 15 residues. V lost 8 bases and J lost 2, with 18 bases in between. Germline assignment: CDR1 SGHRS and CDR2 YFSETQ.

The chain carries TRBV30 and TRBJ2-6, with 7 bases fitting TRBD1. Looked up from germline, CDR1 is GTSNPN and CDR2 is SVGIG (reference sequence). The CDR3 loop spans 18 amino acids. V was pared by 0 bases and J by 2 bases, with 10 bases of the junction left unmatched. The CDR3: CAWSVHRGTLPGANVLTF. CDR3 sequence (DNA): TGTGCCTGGAGTGTACACAGGGGCACCCTCCCTGGGGCCAACGTCCTGACTTTC.

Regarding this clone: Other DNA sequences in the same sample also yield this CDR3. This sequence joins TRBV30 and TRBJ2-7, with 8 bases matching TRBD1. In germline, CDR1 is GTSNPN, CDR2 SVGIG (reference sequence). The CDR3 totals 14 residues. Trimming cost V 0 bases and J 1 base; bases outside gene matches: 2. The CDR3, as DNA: TGTGCCTGGAGTGTACAGGGGGGATCCTACGAGCAGTACTTC. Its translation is CAWSVQGGSYEQYF.

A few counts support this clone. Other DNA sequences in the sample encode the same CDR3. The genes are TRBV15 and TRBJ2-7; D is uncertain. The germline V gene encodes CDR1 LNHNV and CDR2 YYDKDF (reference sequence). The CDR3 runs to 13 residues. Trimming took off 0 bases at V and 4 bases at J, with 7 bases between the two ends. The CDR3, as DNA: TGTGCCACCAGCAGAGATTCGTCTTACGAGCAGTACTTC. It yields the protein CATSRDSSYEQYF.

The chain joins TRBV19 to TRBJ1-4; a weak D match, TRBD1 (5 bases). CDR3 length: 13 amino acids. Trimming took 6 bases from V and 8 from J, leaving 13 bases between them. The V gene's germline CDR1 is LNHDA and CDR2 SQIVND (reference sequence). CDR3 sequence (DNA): TGTGCCAGTAGGATCAGGGTAGGAGAAAAACTGTTTTTT. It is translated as CASRIRVGEKLFF. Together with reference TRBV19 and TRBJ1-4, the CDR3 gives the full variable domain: DGGITQSPKYLFRKEGQNVTLSCEQNLNHDAMYWYRQDPGQGLRLIYYSQIVNDFQKGDIAEGYSVSREKKESFPLTVTSAQKNPTAFYLCASRIRVGEKLFFGSGTQLSVL.

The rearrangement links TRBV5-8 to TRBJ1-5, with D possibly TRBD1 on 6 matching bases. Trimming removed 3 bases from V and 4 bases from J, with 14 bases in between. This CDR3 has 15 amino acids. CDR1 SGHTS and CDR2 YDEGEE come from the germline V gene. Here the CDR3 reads CASSWGRGPNQPQHF. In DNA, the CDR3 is TGTGCCAGCAGCTGGGGCAGGGGCCCGAATCAGCCCCAGCATTTT.

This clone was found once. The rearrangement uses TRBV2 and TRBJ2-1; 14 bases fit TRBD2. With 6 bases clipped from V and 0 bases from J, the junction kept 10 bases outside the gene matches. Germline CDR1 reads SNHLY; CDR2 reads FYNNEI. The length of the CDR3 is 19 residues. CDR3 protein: CASRLKGLAGVSSYNEQFF. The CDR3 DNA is TGTGCCAGCAGATTGAAGGGACTAGCGGGAGTTTCCTCCTACAATGAGCAGTTCTTC.

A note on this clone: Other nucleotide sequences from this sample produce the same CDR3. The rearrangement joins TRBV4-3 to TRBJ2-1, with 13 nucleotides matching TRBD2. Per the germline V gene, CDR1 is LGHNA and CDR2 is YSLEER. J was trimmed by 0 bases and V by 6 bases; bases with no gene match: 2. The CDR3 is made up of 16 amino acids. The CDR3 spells CASSRTSGSSYNEQFF. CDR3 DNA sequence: TGCGCCAGCAGTCGGACTAGCGGGAGCTCCTACAATGAGCAGTTCTTC.